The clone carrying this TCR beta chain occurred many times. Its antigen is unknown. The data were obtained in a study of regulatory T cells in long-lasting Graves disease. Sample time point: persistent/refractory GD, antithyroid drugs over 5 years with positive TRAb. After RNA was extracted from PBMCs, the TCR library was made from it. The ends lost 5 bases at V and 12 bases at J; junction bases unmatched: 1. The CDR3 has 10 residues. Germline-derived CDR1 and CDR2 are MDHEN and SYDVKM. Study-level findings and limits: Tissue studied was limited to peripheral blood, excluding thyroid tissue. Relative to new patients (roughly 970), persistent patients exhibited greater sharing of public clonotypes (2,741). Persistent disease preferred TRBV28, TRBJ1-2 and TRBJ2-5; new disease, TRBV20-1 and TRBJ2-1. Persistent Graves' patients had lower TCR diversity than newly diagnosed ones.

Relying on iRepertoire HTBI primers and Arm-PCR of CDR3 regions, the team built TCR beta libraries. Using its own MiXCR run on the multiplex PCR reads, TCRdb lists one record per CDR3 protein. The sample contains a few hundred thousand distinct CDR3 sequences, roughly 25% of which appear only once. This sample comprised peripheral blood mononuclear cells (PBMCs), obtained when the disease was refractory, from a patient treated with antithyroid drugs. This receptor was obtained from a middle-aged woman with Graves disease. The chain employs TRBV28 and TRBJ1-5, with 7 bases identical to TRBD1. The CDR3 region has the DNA TGTGCCAGCAGTCACAGGGGCCAGCATTTT. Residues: CASSHRGQHF.